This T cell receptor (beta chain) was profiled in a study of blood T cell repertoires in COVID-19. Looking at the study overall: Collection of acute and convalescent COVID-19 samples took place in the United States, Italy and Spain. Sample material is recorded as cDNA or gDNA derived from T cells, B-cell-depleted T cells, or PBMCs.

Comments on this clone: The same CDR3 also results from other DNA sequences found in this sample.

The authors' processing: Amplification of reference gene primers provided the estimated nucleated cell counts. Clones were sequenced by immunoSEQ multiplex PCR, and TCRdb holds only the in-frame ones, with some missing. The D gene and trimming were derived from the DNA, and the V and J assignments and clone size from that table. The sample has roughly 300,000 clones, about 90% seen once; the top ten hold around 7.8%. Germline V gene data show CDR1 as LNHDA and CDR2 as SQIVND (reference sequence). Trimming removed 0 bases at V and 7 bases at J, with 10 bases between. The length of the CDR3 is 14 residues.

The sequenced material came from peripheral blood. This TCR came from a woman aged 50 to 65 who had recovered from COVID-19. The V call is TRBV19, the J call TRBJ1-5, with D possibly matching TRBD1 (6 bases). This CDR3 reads CASSIEGRGQPQHF. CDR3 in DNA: TGTGCCAGTAGTATAGAGGGGAGGGGGCAGCCCCAGCATTTT.